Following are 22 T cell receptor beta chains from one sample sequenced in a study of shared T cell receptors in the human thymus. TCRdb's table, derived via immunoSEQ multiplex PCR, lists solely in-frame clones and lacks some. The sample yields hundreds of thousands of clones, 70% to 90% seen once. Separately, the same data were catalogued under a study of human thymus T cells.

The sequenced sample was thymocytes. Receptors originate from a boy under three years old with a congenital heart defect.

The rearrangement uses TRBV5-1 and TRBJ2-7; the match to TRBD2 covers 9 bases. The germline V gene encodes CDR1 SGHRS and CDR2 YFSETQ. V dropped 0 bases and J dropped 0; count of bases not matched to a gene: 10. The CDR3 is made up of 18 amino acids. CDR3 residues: CASSLDSSGRPSSYEQYF. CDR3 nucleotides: TGCGCCAGCAGCTTGGATAGTAGCGGGAGACCTAGCTCCTACGAGCAGTACTTC.

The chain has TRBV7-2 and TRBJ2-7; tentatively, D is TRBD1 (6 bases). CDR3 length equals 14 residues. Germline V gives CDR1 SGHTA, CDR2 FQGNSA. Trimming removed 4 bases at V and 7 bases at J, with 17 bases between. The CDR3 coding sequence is TGTGCCAGCAGCTCCCAGGGACAAGAATGGGAGCAGTACTTC. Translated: CASSSQGQEWEQYF.

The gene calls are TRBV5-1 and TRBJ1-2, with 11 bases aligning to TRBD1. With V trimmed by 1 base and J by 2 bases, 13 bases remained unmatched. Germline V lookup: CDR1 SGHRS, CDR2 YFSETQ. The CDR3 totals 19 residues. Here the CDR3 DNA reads TGCGCCAGCAGCTTGCATCGGCGGGGACAGGGGGTCCACAACTATGGCTACACCTTC. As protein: CASSLHRRGQGVHNYGYTF.

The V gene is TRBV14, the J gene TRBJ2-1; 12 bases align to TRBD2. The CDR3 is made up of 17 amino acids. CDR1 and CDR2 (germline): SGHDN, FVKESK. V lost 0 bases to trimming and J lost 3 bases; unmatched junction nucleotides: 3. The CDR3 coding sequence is TGTGCCAGCAGCCAAGAGCTAGCGGGGGGGATCTACAATGAGCAGTTCTTC. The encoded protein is CASSQELAGGIYNEQFF. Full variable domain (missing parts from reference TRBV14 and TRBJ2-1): EAGVTQFPSHSVIEKGQTVTLRCDPISGHDNLYWYRRVMGKEIKFLLHFVKESKQDESGMPNNRFLAERTGGTYSTLKVQPAELEDSGVYFCASSQELAGGIYNEQFFGPGTRLTVL.

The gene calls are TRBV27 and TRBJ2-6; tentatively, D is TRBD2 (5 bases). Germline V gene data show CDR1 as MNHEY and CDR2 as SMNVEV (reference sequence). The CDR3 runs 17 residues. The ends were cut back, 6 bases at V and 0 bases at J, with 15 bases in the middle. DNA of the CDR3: TGTGCCAGCAGCCCGCCGGCGGGTTACTCTGGGGCCAACGTCCTGACTTTC. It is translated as CASSPPAGYSGANVLTF.

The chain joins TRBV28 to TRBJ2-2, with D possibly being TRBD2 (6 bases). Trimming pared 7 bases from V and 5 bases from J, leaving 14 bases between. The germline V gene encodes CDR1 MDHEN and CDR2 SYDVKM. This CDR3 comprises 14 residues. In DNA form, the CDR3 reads TGTGCCAGCACTGTGACTAGGACGACCGGGGAGCTGTTTTTT. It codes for CASTVTRTTGELFF.

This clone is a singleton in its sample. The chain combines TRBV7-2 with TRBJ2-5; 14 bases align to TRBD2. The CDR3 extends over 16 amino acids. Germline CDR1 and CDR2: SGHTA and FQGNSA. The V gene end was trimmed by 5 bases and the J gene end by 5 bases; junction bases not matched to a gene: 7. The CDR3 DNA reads TGTGCCAGCAGCCCACGACTAGCGGGAGGGAATGAGACCCAGTACTTC. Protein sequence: CASSPRLAGGNETQYF.

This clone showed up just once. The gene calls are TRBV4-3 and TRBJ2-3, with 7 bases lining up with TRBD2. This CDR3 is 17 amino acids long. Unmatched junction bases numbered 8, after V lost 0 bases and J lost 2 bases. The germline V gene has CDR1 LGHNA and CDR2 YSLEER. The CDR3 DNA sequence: TGCGCCAGCAGCCAAGATTGGGGCGCGGGAGCCACAGATACGCAGTATTTT. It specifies CASSQDWGAGATDTQYF.

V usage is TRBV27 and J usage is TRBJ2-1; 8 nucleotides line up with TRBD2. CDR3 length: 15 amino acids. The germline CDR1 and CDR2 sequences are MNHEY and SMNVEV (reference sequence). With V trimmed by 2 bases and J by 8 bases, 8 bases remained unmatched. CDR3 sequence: CASSLTGGPHDEQFF. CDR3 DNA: TGTGCCAGCAGTTTAACGGGAGGGCCGCACGATGAGCAGTTCTTC.

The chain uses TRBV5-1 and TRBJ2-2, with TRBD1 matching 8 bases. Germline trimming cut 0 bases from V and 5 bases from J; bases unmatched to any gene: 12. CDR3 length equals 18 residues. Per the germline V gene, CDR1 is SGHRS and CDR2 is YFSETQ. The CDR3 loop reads CASSLDRVAGGRTGELFF. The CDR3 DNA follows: TGCGCCAGCAGCTTGGACCGGGTGGCAGGGGGCAGGACCGGGGAGCTGTTTTTT. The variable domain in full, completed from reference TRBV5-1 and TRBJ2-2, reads KAGVTQTPRYLIKTRGQQVTLSCSPISGHRSVSWYQQTPGQGLQFLFEYFSETQRNKGNFPGRFSGRQFSNSRSEMNVSTLELGDSALYLCASSLDRVAGGRTGELFFGEGSRLTVL.

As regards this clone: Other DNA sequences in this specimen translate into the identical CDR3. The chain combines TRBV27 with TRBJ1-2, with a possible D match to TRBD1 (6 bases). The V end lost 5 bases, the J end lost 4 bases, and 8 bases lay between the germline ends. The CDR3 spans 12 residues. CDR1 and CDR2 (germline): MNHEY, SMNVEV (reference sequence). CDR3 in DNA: TGTGCCAGCAGTACGACAGGCTATGGCTACACCTTC. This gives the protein CASSTTGYGYTF.

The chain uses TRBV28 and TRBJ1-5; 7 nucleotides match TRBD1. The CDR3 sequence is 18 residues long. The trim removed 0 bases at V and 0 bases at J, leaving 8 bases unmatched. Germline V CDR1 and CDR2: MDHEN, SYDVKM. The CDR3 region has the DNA TGTGCCAGCAGTTTATGCAGGCAGGGGGTTAATAGCAATCAGCCCCAGCATTTT. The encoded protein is CASSLCRQGVNSNQPQHF.

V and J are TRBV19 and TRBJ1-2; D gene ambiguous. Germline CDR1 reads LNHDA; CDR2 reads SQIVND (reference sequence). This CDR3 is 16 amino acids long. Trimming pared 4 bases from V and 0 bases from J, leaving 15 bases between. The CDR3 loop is CASSNTVFVPNYGYTF. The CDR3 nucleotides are TGTGCCAGTAGTAACACCGTTTTCGTCCCTAACTATGGCTACACCTTC.

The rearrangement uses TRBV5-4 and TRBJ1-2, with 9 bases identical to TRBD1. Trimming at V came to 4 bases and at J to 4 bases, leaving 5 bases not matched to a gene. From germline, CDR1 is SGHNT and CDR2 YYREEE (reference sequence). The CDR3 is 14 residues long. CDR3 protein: CASSTVDRGYGYTF. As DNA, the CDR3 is TGTGCCAGCAGCACGGTGGACAGGGGCTATGGCTACACCTTC.

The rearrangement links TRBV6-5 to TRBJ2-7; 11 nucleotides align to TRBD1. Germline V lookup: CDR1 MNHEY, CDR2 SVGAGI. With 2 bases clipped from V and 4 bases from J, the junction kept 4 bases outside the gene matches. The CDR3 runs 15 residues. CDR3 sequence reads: CASSYHGQGAYEQYF. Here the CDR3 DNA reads TGTGCCAGCAGTTACCACGGACAGGGGGCGTACGAGCAGTACTTC.

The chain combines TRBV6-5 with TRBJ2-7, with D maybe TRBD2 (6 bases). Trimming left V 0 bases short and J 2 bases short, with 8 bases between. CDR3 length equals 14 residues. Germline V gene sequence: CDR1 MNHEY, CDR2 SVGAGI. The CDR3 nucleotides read TGTGCCAGCAGTTACTCCCGGGAGACCTACGAGCAGTACTTC. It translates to CASSYSRETYEQYF.

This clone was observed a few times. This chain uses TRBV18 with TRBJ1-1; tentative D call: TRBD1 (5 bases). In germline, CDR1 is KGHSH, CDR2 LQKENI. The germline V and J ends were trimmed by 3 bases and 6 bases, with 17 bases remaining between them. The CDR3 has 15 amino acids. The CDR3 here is CASSPQRTPIPEAFF. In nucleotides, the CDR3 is TGTGCCAGCTCACCTCAGAGGACACCGATACCTGAAGCTTTCTTT.

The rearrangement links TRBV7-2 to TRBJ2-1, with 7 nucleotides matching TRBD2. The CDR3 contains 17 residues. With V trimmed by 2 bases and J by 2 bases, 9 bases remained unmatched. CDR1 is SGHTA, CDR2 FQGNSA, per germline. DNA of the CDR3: TGTGCCAGCAGCTTAACTCCCGGGACTAAGCCCTACAATGAGCAGTTCTTC. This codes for CASSLTPGTKPYNEQFF.

CDR3 region: CASSSGTVAFF. CDR3 sequence (DNA): TGTGCCAGCAGCTCCGGGACAGTGGCTTTCTTT. The genes are TRBV11-2 and TRBJ1-1; 7 bases are shared with TRBD1. This CDR3 comprises 11 residues. J was trimmed by 11 bases and V by 4 bases; bases with no gene match: 4. Per the germline V gene, CDR1 is SGHAT and CDR2 is FQNNGV.

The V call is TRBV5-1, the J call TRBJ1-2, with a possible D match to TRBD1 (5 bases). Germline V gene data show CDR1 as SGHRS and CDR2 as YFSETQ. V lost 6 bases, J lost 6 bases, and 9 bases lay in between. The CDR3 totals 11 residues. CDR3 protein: CASKEGNGYTF. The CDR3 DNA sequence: TGCGCCAGCAAGGAGGGGAATGGCTACACCTTC.

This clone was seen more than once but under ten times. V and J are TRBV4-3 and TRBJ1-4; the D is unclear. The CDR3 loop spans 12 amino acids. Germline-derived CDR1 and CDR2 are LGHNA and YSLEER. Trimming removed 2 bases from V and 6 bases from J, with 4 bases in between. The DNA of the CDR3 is TGCGCCAGCAGCCAACAGGATGAAAAACTGTTTTTT. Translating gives CASSQQDEKLFF.

CDR3 in DNA: TGTGCCAGCAGCCGGGGACTAGCGGGAGGGCCCGATGAGGCAGATACGCAGTATTTT. This sequence encodes CASSRGLAGGPDEADTQYF. This rearrangement joins TRBV4-2 to TRBJ2-3, with TRBD2 identical over 16 bases. The CDR3 is 19 residues long. Germline loops: CDR1 LGHNA, CDR2 YNFKEQ. V lost 4 bases and J lost 4; bases outside the gene matches: 11.